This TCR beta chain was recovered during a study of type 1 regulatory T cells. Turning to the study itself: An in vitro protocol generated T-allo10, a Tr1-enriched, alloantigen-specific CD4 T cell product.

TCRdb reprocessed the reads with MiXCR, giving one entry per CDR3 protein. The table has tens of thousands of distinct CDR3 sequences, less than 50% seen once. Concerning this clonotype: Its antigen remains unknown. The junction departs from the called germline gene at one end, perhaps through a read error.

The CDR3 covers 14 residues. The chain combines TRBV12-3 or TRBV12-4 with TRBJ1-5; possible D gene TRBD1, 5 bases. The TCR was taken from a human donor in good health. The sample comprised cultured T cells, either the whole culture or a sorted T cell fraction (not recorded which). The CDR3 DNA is TGTGTCAGCAGCAGGTCAGGGAGCAATCAGCCCCAGCATTTT. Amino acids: CVSSRSGSNQPQHF.